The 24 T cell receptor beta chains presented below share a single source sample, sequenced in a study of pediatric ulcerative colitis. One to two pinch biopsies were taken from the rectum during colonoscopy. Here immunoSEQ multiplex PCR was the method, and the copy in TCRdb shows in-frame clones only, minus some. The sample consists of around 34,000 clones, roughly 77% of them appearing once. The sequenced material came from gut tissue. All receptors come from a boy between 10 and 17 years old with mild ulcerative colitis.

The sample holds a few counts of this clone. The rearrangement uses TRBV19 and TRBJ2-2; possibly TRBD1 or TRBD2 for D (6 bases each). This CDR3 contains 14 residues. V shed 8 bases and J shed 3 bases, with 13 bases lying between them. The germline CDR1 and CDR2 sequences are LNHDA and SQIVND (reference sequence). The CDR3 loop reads CASRRGRDTGELFF. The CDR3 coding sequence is TGTGCCAGTCGCCGGGGGCGGGACACCGGGGAGCTGTTTTTT.

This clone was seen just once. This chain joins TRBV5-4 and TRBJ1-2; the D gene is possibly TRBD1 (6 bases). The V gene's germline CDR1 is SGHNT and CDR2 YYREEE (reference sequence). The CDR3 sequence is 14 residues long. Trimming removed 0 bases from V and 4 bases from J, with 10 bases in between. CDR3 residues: CASSLVGRGYGYTF. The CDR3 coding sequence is TGTGCCAGCAGCTTGGTGGGCAGGGGCTATGGCTACACCTTC.

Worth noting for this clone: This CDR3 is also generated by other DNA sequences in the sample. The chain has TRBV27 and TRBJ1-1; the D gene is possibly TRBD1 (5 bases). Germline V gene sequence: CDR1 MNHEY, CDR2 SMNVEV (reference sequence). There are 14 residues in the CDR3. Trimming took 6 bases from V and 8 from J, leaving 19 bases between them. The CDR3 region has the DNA TGTGCCAGCAGCCGCGACAGAGGCCCCACCGAAGCTTTCTTT. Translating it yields CASSRDRGPTEAFF.

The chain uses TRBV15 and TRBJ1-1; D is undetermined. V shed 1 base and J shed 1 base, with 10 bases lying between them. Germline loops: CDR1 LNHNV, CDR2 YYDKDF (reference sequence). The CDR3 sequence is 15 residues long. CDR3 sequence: CATSRVGYGNTEAFF. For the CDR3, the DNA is TGTGCCACCAGCAGAGTGGGGTATGGGAACACTGAAGCTTTCTTT. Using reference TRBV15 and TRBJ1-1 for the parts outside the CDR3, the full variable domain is DAMVIQNPRYQVTQFGKPVTLSCSQTLNHNVMYWYQQKSSQAPKLLFHYYDKDFNNEADTPDNFQSRRPNTSFCFLDIRSPGLGDTAMYLCATSRVGYGNTEAFFGQGTRLTVV.

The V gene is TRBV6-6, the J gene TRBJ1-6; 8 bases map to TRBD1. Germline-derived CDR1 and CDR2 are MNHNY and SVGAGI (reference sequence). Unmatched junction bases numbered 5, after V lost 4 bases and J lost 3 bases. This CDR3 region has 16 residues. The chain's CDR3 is CASSLTGADYNSPLHF. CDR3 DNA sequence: TGTGCCAGCAGTTTGACAGGGGCCGACTATAATTCACCCCTCCACTTT.

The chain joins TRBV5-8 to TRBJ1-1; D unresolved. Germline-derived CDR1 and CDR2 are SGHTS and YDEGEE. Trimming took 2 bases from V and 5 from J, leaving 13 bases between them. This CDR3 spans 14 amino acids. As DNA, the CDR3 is TGTGCCAGCAGCTTCCCAAATATAGGGACTGAAGCTTTCTTT. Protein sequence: CASSFPNIGTEAFF. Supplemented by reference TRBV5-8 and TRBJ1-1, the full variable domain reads EAGVTQSPTHLIKTRGQQATLRCSPISGHTSVYWYQQALGLGLQFLLWYDEGEERNRGNFPPRFSGRQFPNYSSELNVNALELEDSALYLCASSFPNIGTEAFFGQGTRLTVV.

The CDR3 DNA is TGCAGCGTTGAAGCCCCGGTCGGAGTGACCCAGTACTTC. This translates into CSVEAPVGVTQYF. This chain uses TRBV29-1 with TRBJ2-5; D remains ambiguous. Per the germline V gene, CDR1 is SQVTM and CDR2 is ANQGSEA. The ends were cut back, 1 base at V and 7 bases at J, with 13 bases in the middle. CDR3 length equals 13 residues.

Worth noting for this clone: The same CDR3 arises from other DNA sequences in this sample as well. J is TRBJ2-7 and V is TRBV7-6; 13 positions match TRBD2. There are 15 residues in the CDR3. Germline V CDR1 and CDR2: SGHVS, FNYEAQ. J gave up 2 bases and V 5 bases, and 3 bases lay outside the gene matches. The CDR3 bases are TGTGCCAGCAGCCCTACTAGCGGGGGGGCCTACGAGCAGTACTTC. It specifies CASSPTSGGAYEQYF.

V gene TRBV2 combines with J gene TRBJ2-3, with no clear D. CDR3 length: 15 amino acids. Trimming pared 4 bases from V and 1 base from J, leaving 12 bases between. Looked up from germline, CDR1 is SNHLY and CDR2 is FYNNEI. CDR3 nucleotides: TGTGCCAGCAGTGTGCCGCGCGGAGGCACAGATACGCAGTATTTT. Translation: CASSVPRGGTDTQYF.

The CDR3 sequence is CASRGQGADYGYTF. CDR3 DNA: TGCGCCAGCAGGGGGCAGGGGGCCGACTATGGCTACACCTTC. The rearrangement links TRBV5-1 to TRBJ1-2, with 8 bases matching TRBD1. The germline V gene has CDR1 SGHRS and CDR2 YFSETQ. Trimming took 5 bases from V and 3 from J; bases not matched to a gene: 6. The CDR3 runs 14 residues.

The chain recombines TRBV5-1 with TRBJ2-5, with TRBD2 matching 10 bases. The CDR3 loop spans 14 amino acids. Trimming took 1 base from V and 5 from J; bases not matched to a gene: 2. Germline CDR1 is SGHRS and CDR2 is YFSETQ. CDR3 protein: CASSLTSGDETQYF. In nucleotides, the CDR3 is TGCGCCAGCAGCTTGACTAGCGGGGACGAGACCCAGTACTTC. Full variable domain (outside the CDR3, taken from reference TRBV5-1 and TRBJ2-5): KAGVTQTPRYLIKTRGQQVTLSCSPISGHRSVSWYQQTPGQGLQFLFEYFSETQRNKGNFPGRFSGRQFSNSRSEMNVSTLELGDSALYLCASSLTSGDETQYFGPGTRLLVL.

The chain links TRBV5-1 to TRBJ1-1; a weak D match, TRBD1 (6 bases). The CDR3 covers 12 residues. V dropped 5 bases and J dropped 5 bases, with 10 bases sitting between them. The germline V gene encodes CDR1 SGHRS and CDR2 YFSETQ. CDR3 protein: CASRVDSTEAFF. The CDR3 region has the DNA TGCGCCAGCAGGGTGGACAGTACTGAAGCTTTCTTT.

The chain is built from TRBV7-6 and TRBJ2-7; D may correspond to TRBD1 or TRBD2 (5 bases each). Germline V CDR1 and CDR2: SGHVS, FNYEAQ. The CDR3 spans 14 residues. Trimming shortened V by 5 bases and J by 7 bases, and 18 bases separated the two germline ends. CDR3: CASSGAGTAREQYF. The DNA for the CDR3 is TGTGCCAGCAGCGGAGCCGGGACGGCTAGGGAGCAGTACTTC.

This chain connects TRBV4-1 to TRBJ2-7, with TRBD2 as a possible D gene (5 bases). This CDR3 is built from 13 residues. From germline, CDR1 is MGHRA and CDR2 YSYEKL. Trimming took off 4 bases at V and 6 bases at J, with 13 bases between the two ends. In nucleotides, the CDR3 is TGCGCCAGCAGCCGGACGAGGGTGGGCGAGCAGTACTTC. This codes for CASSRTRVGEQYF.

DNA for the CDR3: TGCAGCGTTGAGGAACAGGGAGGTCAGCCCCAGCATTTT. The encoded protein is CSVEEQGGQPQHF. The chain recombines TRBV29-1 with TRBJ1-5, with TRBD1 as a possible D gene (6 bases). The germline V gene encodes CDR1 SQVTM and CDR2 ANQGSEA. With 3 bases removed from V and 6 bases from J, the gap between germline ends came to 12 bases. The CDR3 is made up of 13 amino acids. The full variable domain, with the rest looked up from reference TRBV29-1 and TRBJ1-5, is SAVISQKPSRDICQRGTSLTIQCQVDSQVTMMFWYRQQPGQSLTLIATANQGSEATYESGFVIDKFPISRPNLTFSTLTVSNMSPEDSSIYLCSVEEQGGQPQHFGDGTRLSIL.

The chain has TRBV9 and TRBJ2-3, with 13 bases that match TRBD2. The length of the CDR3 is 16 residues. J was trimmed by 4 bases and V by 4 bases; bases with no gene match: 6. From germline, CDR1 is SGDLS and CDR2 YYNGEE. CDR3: CASSPGLAGMSDTQYF. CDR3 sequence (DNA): TGTGCCAGCAGCCCGGGACTAGCGGGGATGTCAGATACGCAGTATTTT.

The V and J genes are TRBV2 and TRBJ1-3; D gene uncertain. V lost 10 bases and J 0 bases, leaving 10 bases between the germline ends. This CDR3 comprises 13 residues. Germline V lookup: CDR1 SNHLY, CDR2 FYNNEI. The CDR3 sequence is CATHTFSGNTIYF. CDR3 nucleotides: TGTGCCACCCATACCTTCTCTGGAAACACCATATATTTT. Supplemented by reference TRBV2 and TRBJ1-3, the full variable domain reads EPEVTQTPSHQVTQMGQEVILRCVPISNHLYFYWYRQILGQKVEFLVSFYNNEISEKSEIFDDQFSVERPDGSNFTLKIRSTKLEDSAMYFCATHTFSGNTIYFGEGSWLTVV.

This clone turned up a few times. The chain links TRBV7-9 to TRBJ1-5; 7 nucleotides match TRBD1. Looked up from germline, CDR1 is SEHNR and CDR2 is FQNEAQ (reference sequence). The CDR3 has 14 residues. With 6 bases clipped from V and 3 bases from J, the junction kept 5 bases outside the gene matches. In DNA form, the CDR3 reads TGTGCCAGCAGAAAACAGGGGCCCAATCAGCCCCAGCATTTT. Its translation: CASRKQGPNQPQHF.

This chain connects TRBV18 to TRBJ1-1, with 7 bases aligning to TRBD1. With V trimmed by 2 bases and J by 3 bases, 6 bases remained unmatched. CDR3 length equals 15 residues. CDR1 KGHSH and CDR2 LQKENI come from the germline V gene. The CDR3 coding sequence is TGTGCCAGCTCACCAGCGTCCCAGGGGGACACTGAAGCTTTCTTT. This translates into CASSPASQGDTEAFF.

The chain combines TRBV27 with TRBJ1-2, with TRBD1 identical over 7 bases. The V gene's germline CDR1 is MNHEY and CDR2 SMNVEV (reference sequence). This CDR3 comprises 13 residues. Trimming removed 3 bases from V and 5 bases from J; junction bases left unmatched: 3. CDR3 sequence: CASSFRDSYGYTF. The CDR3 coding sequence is TGTGCCAGCAGTTTTCGGGACAGTTATGGCTACACCTTC.

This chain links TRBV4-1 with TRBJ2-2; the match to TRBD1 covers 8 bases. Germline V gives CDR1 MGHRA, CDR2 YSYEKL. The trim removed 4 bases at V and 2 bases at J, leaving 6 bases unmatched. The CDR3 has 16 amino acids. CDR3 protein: CASSLGTGSNTGELFF. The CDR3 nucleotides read TGCGCCAGCAGCCTAGGGACAGGATCTAACACCGGGGAGCTGTTTTTT.

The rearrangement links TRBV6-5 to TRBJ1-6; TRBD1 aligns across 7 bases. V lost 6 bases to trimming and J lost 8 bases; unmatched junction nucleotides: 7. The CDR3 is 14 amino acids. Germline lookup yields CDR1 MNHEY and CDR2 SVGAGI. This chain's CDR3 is CASRPGTDYSPLHF. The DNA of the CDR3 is TGTGCCAGCAGGCCCGGGACAGATTATTCACCCCTCCACTTT.

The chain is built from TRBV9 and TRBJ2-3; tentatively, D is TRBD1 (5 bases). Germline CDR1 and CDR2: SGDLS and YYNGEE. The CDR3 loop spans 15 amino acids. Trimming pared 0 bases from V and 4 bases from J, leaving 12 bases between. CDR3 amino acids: CASSVASWGSDTQYF. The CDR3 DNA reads TGTGCCAGCAGCGTAGCTAGTTGGGGCTCAGATACGCAGTATTTT.

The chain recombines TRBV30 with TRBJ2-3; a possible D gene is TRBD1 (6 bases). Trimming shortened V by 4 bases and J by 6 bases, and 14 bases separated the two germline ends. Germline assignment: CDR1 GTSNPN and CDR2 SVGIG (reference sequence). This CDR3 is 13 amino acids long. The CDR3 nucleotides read TGTGCCTGGACCCATCTGACAGGTGATACGCAGTATTTT. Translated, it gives CAWTHLTGDTQYF.